This T cell receptor (beta chain) was identified in a study of blood T cells in healthy people across ages (dated by TCRdb to between 2015 and 2017). With respect to the entire study: In model experiments, template switching captured roughly one uniquely barcoded TCR beta cDNA molecule for every two T cells. Two additional independent replicas of 1 million unique cDNA reads from the same blood draw were analyzed for two donors (one aged 18 to 29 and one aged 80 or older). To track age-related changes in TCR beta repertoire diversity, the study relied on deep sequencing normalized with unique cDNA molecular identifiers. To avoid experimental bias, donors of different ages were distributed randomly across sequencing lanes. The donors were divided into four age groups: young (average approximately 15 years), middle-aged (about 41), aged (about 60) and long-lived (about 80). What the study reported, not specific to this receptor: Because profiling used bulk unsorted PBMCs, naive and antigen-experienced compartments could not be compared conclusively. Because donor CMV infection status was unknown, age-related changes in expanded clonotypes were potentially confounded. Estimates of total diversity based on one million sequenced T cells were regarded as lower bounds and as underestimates. Compared with the aged group, more naive CD4+ T cells, fewer expanded clones and increased TCR diversity were shown by the long-lived group, suggesting age selection. Observed TCR beta diversity per million T cells fell roughly linearly with age, and a significant reduction was already apparent by age approximately 41. The percentage of naive T cells measured by flow cytometry correlated strongly with observed TCR beta diversity.

Systemically healthy Caucasian individuals from Russia, some 40 in total and aged about 6 to 95 years, were included as donors. Each donor gave 8 to 10 milliliters of peripheral blood, collected into EDTA-treated Vacutainer tubes. Ficoll-Paque density-gradient centrifugation was used to isolate PBMCs, with at least 6.5 million obtained per sample. Trizol reagent was used to extract total RNA from the PBMCs, yielding at least 5.5 micrograms per sample. For every donor, an aliquot of PBMCs went through flow cytometry to measure the percentages of naive CD45RAhigh/CD27high T cells. The library was prepared using 5' RACE. The sample was run on an Illumina HiSeq 2500. A second about 6 to 11 cycle PCR used a sample-barcoded 5' primer and a J-beta primer mix. A unique molecular identifier was introduced onto each TCR beta cDNA molecule by a template-switch 5' adaptor carrying 12 random nucleotides. At least 2.5 million CDR3-containing paired-end reads were obtained from each sample. The Mint cDNA synthesis kit, primed by a TRBC-specific oligonucleotide, was used to synthesize first-strand cDNA from all RNA. All cDNA was treated with uracil-DNA glycosylase and then went through a first 18-cycle PCR with the universal primers M1SS and BC2_uni_R. On the study's bioinformatics: Each sample was normalized by randomly selecting 1 million high-quality reads, each carrying a distinct molecular identifier. Instead of being binned into consensus sequences, reads that shared molecular identifiers were thrown out. MiTCR, set to a Q25 quality threshold and the strictest error-elimination algorithm, was used for CDR3 identification, clonotype clustering and error correction. A nonparametric unseen species model with Euler transformation was used to estimate a lower bound on total TCR beta diversity. TCRdb took the public reads, trimmed them with fastp at Q25, ran MiXCR for clone calling and kept in-frame beta chains. All rows with the same CDR3 protein become a single entry with the most common DNA and genes. These V and J calls derive from TCRdb rather than the authors' analysis. The sample profile shows 1.5 million to 2 million distinct CDR3 sequences; 28% of them were found once. Approximately 7.7% of the sample is held by the ten biggest clonotypes.

This clonotype was seen more than once but under ten times. Its target antigen remains unknown. No much larger clone is present one base from it, and per-base qualities are unavailable. Here V drops 4 bases and J drops 5 bases, and the junction holds 8 bases not matched to any gene. Taken from cysteine to phenylalanine, the CDR3 has 16 residues. CDR3 DNA is the only sequence kept; it has 48 bases, read in frame from the first base. The rearranged chain carries TRBV12-3 or TRBV12-4 and TRBJ2-3; the junction holds 11 bases that match TRBD2. Sequencing was performed on blood. The TCR sequence derives from a woman aged 25 to 45 in good health. The CDR3 protein is CASSSLLAGDVDTQYF. The bases read TGTGCCAGCAGTTCGCTACTAGCGGGGGACGTAGATACGCAGTATTTT.